This T cell receptor (beta chain) was retrieved from a study of blood T cell repertoires in COVID-19. Study as a whole: Samples of COVID-19 (acute and convalescent) were obtained from the United States, Italy and Spain. PBMCs, B-cell-depleted T cells, or T cells provided the cDNA or gDNA that made up the material.

Original data processing: Scientists estimated how many nucleated cells there were by amplifying reference gene primers. Sequencing was performed with immunoSEQ multiplex PCR; in TCRdb, only in-frame clones are kept and a portion is missing. V and J calls and clone size are those listed in that table; D and trimming were worked out from the DNA. Of about 200,000 clones listed, approximately 90% are singletons. The germline gives CDR1 MNHEY, CDR2 SVGEGT. The CDR3 contains 18 residues. After removal of 5 bases from V and 1 base from J, the junction contained 5 bases not matched to a gene. V usage is TRBV6-2 or TRBV6-3 and J usage is TRBJ2-1; 16 bases are shared with TRBD2. Specimen: peripheral blood. This clonotype was sampled from a man aged 25-40 years with acute or convalescent COVID-19. CDR3 bases: TGTGCCAGCAGTCTGGGACTAGCGGGAGGGAGGTCCTACAATGAGCAGTTCTTC. Its translation: CASSLGLAGGRSYNEQFF.